A selection of T cell receptor beta chains follows, all from one sample in a study of relationships among human T cell subsets. TCRdb itself ran the multiplex PCR reads through MiXCR, one entry per CDR3 protein. The sample consists of some 4,600 distinct CDR3 sequences, about 77% of them appearing once. The sample consisted of total T cells sorted from blood. The receptors were sampled from a man aged 35 to 55 in good health. CDR3s include the opening cysteine and the closing phenylalanine or tryptophan. D genes are given only for firm matches. Rows give clone size only sometimes, using once, few, many, or a class for an expanded clone.

cdr3_length	v_call	clone_size	j_call	d_call	cdr3_aa	cdr3_nt
14	TRBV12-3/TRBV12-4	NA	TRBJ2-1	TRBD2	CASILSGGANEQFF	TGTGCCAGCATCCTTAGCGGGGGGGCGAATGAGCAGTTCTTC
13	TRBV12-3/TRBV12-4	NA	TRBJ1-2	TRBD1	CASSPGQGYRYTF	TGTGCCAGCAGTCCGGGACAGGGATATCGCTACACCTTC
13	TRBV29-1	NA	TRBJ2-1	TRBD1	CSTATGGVHEQFF	TGCAGCACTGCGACAGGGGGGGTCCATGAGCAGTTCTTC
17	TRBV24-1	NA	TRBJ2-5	NA	CATSDPAAVGLEETQYF	TGTGCCACCAGTGACCCAGCGGCAGTCGGGCTGGAAGAGACCCAGTACTTC
15	TRBV30	NA	TRBJ2-1	TRBD2	CAFSKTSGSPREQFF	TGTGCCTTCTCGAAGACTAGCGGAAGCCCGCGTGAGCAGTTCTTC
13	TRBV7-9	once	TRBJ1-1	NA	CASSHAGRTEAFF	TGTGCCAGCAGCCACGCAGGACGCACTGAAGCTTTCTTT
13	TRBV7-2	NA	TRBJ1-5	TRBD1	CASSLRGHQPQHF	TGTGCCAGCAGCTTAAGGGGGCATCAGCCCCAGCATTTT
14	TRBV14	NA	TRBJ1-1	NA	CASSRPGPGFEAFF	TGTGCCAGCAGCCGCCCTGGGCCCGGATTTGAAGCTTTCTTT
15	TRBV5-1	NA	TRBJ2-7	TRBD1	CASSLLGQGAYEQYF	TGCGCCAGCAGCTTGCTAGGACAGGGAGCCTACGAGCAGTACTTC
13	TRBV7-3	NA	TRBJ2-5	TRBD2	CASSSGRGETQYF	TGTGCCAGCTCTAGCGGGAGGGGAGAGACCCAGTACTTC
15	TRBV4-1	NA	TRBJ1-2	TRBD1	CASSQPLQGAGGYTF	TGCGCCAGCAGCCAACCTCTACAGGGGGCTGGCGGCTACACCTTC
11	TRBV28	NA	TRBJ1-1	NA	CASSFDTEAFF	TGTGCCAGCAGTTTTGACACTGAAGCTTTCTTT
15	TRBV4-2	few	TRBJ2-7	NA	CASSQEGRERYEQYF	TGTGCCAGCAGCCAAGAAGGCCGGGAACGCTACGAGCAGTACTTC